This T cell receptor (beta chain) was recorded in a study of T-cell reconstitution after alpha-beta-depleted transplantation in children. Library preparation (for TCRbeta) was performed with unique molecular identifiers. One entry per CDR3 protein results from TCRdb running MiXCR on the PCR reads. The table includes just under 350,000 distinct CDR3 sequences, under 20% detected once. In its sample, this clonotype was seen a few times. Germline loops: CDR1 DFQATT, CDR2 SNEGSKA (reference sequence). The CDR3 runs to 14 residues. V lost 6 bases, J lost 2 bases, and 17 bases lay in between. Sample: PBMCs, mostly from graft donor cells, taken 360 days after TCRalphabeta/CD19-depleted stem cell transplant. The clonotype comes from a male patient between 2 and 15 years old who had a stem cell transplant for acute lymphoblastic leukemia, so the T cells may come from the graft donor. The rearrangement links TRBV20-1 to TRBJ2-7; D may be TRBD1 (6 bases). CDR3 region: CSAQDSSIAYEQYF. The CDR3 coding sequence is TGCAGTGCCCAGGACAGCTCAATAGCCTACGAGCAGTACTTC.